The clone carrying this T cell receptor (beta chain) occurred a few times. Its antigen is not identified. J gave up 2 bases and V 6 bases, and 9 bases lay outside the gene matches. Germline values: CDR1 SGHTA, CDR2 FQGNSA. There are 15 residues in the CDR3. The entry originates in a study of cytomegalovirus exposure and HLA in healthy donors. Turning to the study itself: In a later analysis, it was reported that the roughly 120 validation repertoires had been produced on the same platform as the roughly 700 repertoires belonging to the first cohort.

Overall study findings and caveats: Listed as cytomegalovirus-associated were more than 150 TCR beta chains.

Profiled with immunoSEQ multiplex PCR; TCRdb holds only in-frame clones, not every one. The sample yields roughly 80,000 clones, roughly 95% seen once. The V call is TRBV7-2, the J call TRBJ2-7; TRBD2 matches at 8 bases. The source of this sequence is a woman under 30 in good health and CMV-seropositive. Sequencing was done on a sample of PBMCs. In nucleotides, the CDR3 is TGTGCCAGCAGTTCCAGAGCGGGAGAAACCTACGAGCAGTACTTC. Its translation is CASSSRAGETYEQYF.